Listed below are T cell receptor beta chains from one sample, sequenced in a study of regulatory and conventional T cells in RAG deficiency. Assay used: immunoSEQ multiplex PCR; TCRdb lists only in-frame clones, some missing. The table includes 6,000 or so clones, around 90% detected once. The sample was CD8+ T cells sorted from blood. Receptors originate from a human donor with RAG deficiency presenting as severe combined immunodeficiency. Both conserved end residues are part of each CDR3. A D gene is named only where the DNA matches it firmly. Clone size, where shown, is once, few, many, or a class for clones that have expanded.

D: TRBD1; J: TRBJ1-2; size: .; V: TRBV2; DNA: TGTGCCACCCGACAGGGGTTTGGTGGCTACACCTTC; CDR3: CATRQGFGGYTF
D: TRBD2; J: TRBJ2-3; size: .; V: TRBV12-5; DNA: TGTGCTAGTGGTTTGGGGGCGGGAGACACAGATACGCAGTATTTT; CDR3: CASGLGAGDTDTQYF
D: .; J: TRBJ2-4; size: once; V: TRBV4-1; DNA: TGCGCCAGCAGCCAAGAAAACATTCAGTACTTC; CDR3: CASSQENIQYF
D: TRBD1; J: TRBJ2-3; size: .; V: TRBV6-5; DNA: TGTGCCAGCAGTTACAGGGACAGGGGACGAGATACGCAGTATTTT; CDR3: CASSYRDRGRDTQYF
D: .; J: TRBJ2-7; size: once; V: TRBV5-6; DNA: TGTGCCAGCAGCGACAGGAGCTCCTACGAGCAGTACTTC; CDR3: CASSDRSSYEQYF
D: TRBD1; J: TRBJ2-7; size: .; V: TRBV6-5; DNA: TGTGCCAGCAGCCTCCGGGACAGGTCCTACGAGCAGTACTTC; CDR3: CASSLRDRSYEQYF
D: .; J: TRBJ2-5; size: once; V: TRBV5-6; DNA: TGTGCCAGCATGCTCGGGGGTCTTCAAGAGACCCAGTACTTC; CDR3: CASMLGGLQETQYF
D: .; J: TRBJ2-4; size: .; V: TRBV7-9; DNA: TGTGCCAGCAGCCCAGTAGCGGATAAGTCCCTAGCCAAAAACATTCAGTACTTC; CDR3: CASSPVADKSLAKNIQYF
D: TRBD2; J: TRBJ2-3; size: .; V: TRBV9; DNA: TGTGCCAGCAGCGTCCCGGGACTAGCGGGAGGGCCCACAGATACGCAGTATTTT; CDR3: CASSVPGLAGGPTDTQYF
D: .; J: TRBJ2-7; size: .; V: TRBV28; DNA: TGTGCCAGCAGTTGGGACACCTACGAGCAGTACTTC; CDR3: CASSWDTYEQYF
D: .; J: TRBJ2-3; size: .; V: TRBV4-3; DNA: TGCGCCAGCAGCCATGTACGTGGCACGCAGTATTTT; CDR3: CASSHVRGTQYF
D: .; J: TRBJ2-5; size: .; V: TRBV27; DNA: TGTGCCAGCAGTTTACAGGGGACTCAAGAGACCCAGTACTTC; CDR3: CASSLQGTQETQYF
D: TRBD2; J: TRBJ2-3; size: .; V: TRBV10-2; DNA: TGCGCCAGCAGTGAGTCAGGACTAGCGGGAGCGGCAGATACGCAGTATTTT; CDR3: CASSESGLAGAADTQYF
D: .; J: TRBJ2-1; size: .; V: TRBV2; DNA: TGTGCCAGCAGACCCAGGGGGAGGCGCGAGCAGTTCTTC; CDR3: CASRPRGRREQFF
D: TRBD2; J: TRBJ2-3; size: once; V: TRBV5-4; DNA: TGTGCCAGCAGCTTAGGGGTAGCGGGAGGGTGGATAACTAGCACAGATACGCAGTATTTT; CDR3: CASSLGVAGGWITSTDTQYF
D: .; J: TRBJ2-1; size: once; V: TRBV28; DNA: TGTGCCAGCAGTTTACGGGCGGGATCCTACAATGAGCAGTTCTTC; CDR3: CASSLRAGSYNEQFF
D: .; J: TRBJ2-5; size: .; V: TRBV9; DNA: TGTGCCAGCAGCGTTTTTGGTCAGCAAGAGACCCAGTACTTC; CDR3: CASSVFGQQETQYF
D: .; J: TRBJ2-5; size: .; V: TRBV28; DNA: TGTGCCAGCAGTTTAACAGTTCAAGAGACCCAGTACTTC; CDR3: CASSLTVQETQYF
D: .; J: TRBJ1-5; size: .; V: TRBV27; DNA: TGTGCCAGCAGCCCCGGGGGATATAATCAGCCCCAGCATTTT; CDR3: CASSPGGYNQPQHF
D: .; J: TRBJ2-6; size: .; V: TRBV9; DNA: TGTGCCAGCAGCGTAGCTCGGTCTGGGGCCAACGTCCTGACTTTC; CDR3: CASSVARSGANVLTF
D: .; J: TRBJ2-3; size: .; V: TRBV9; DNA: TGTGCCAGCAGCGTACCCTCGGAACAACCTAGCACAGATACGCAGTATTTT; CDR3: CASSVPSEQPSTDTQYF
D: .; J: TRBJ2-2; size: .; V: TRBV29-1; DNA: TGCAGCGCCCCGCTTCCCCCTCCAGGCGAGAACACCGGGGAGCTGTTTTTT; CDR3: CSAPLPPPGENTGELFF
D: .; J: TRBJ2-7; size: .; V: TRBV5-4; DNA: TGTGCCAGCAGCATCAGGGGTGCCCTTCTCTACGAGCAGTACTTC; CDR3: CASSIRGALLYEQYF